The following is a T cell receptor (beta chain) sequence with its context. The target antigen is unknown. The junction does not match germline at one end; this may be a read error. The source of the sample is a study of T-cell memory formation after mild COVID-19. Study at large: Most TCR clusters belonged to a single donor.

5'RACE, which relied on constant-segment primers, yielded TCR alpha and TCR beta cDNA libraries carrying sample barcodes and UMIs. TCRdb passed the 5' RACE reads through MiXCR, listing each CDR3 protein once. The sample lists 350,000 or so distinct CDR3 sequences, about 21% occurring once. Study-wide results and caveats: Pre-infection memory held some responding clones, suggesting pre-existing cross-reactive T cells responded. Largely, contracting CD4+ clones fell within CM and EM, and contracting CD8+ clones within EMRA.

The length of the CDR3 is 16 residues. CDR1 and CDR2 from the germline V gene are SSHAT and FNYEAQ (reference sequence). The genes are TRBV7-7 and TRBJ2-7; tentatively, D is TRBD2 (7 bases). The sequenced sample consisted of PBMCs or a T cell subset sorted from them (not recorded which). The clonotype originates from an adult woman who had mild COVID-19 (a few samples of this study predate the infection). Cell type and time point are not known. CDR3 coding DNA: TGTGCTAGCAGCTCGCAGAGTAGGGGGGGTTCCTACGAGCAGTACTTC. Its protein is CASSSQSRGGSYEQYF.